The 29 T cell receptor beta chains listed next were all sequenced from one sample in a study of CD8 T cells in Susac syndrome. The RNA, roughly 0.5 to 1 ug, was put through reverse transcription using random hexamers. TCRdb processed the immunoSEQ multiplex PCR reads anew with MiXCR; each CDR3 protein has one entry. This table holds 330,000 or so distinct CDR3 sequences, approximately 85% found once. Material: CD8+ T cells from PBMCs. The receptors were sampled from a human donor with multiple sclerosis.

The rearrangement joins TRBV19 to TRBJ1-1, with D possibly TRBD1 on 5 matching bases. The V end was cut by 2 bases, the J end by 3 bases, with 13 bases between. The V gene's germline CDR1 is LNHDA and CDR2 SQIVND (reference sequence). The CDR3 length is 15 residues. CDR3 coding DNA: TGTGCCAGTAGTATAAATGGGGACGGGGACACTGAAGCTTTCTTT. The encoded protein is CASSINGDGDTEAFF.

This clonotype turned up a few times. The CDR3 nucleotides read TGTGCCAGCAGCGGACTATTTCAAGAGACCCAGTACTTC. It is translated as CASSGLFQETQYF. V and J are TRBV7-9 and TRBJ2-5, with a tentative D call TRBD2 (6 bases). The germline V gene encodes CDR1 SEHNR and CDR2 FQNEAQ (reference sequence). Trimming took off 5 bases at V and 2 bases at J, with 9 bases between the two ends. This CDR3 is 13 amino acids long.

V usage is TRBV30 and J usage is TRBJ2-7; TRBD2 matches 10 bases. With 5 bases clipped from V and 7 bases from J, the junction kept 8 bases outside the gene matches. This CDR3 is 13 amino acids long. The germline gives CDR1 GTSNPN, CDR2 SVGIG (reference sequence). The CDR3 sequence: CAWGLAVSGEQYF. DNA for the CDR3: TGTGCCTGGGGACTAGCGGTGTCTGGAGAGCAGTACTTC.

This chain joins TRBV20-1 and TRBJ1-1; no clear D. The CDR3 loop spans 15 amino acids. CDR1 and CDR2 (germline): DFQATT, SNEGSKA (reference sequence). V dropped 0 bases and J dropped 0 bases, with 11 bases sitting between them. The CDR3 loop is CSARDPEGMNTEAFF. The CDR3 DNA reads as TGCAGTGCTAGAGATCCAGAGGGTATGAACACTGAAGCTTTCTTT.

This sequence joins TRBV5-6 and TRBJ2-7, with D unresolved. The germline gives CDR1 SGHDT, CDR2 YYEEEE. V lost 0 bases to trimming and J lost 3 bases, with 16 bases between them. The length of the CDR3 is 16 residues. DNA for the CDR3: TGTGCCAGCAGCTTGGGGACGGTCCGACGGATCTACGAGCAGTACTTC. Its translation is CASSLGTVRRIYEQYF.

The V gene is TRBV6-1, the J gene TRBJ1-2; D unresolved. Between the trimmed V and J ends, which lost 11 bases and 4 bases, there was a span of 8 bases. The CDR3 has 10 amino acids. Germline CDR1 MNHNS, CDR2 SASEGT. The CDR3 is CAVNGYGYTF. CDR3 coding DNA: TGTGCCGTGAACGGCTATGGCTACACCTTC.

Here the CDR3 DNA reads TGTGCCAGCAGTTTAAATTGGGAGCAGTACTTC. Residues: CASSLNWEQYF. The V gene is TRBV28, the J gene TRBJ2-7, with D unresolved. This CDR3 comprises 11 residues. Germline values: CDR1 MDHEN, CDR2 SYDVKM. V was clipped by 2 bases and J by 7 bases, with 6 bases between them.

The V call is TRBV10-1, the J call TRBJ2-7, with D possibly called TRBD1 or TRBD2 (7 bases each). CDR1 and CDR2 (germline): WNHNN, SYGVQD (reference sequence). The V end lost 5 bases, the J end lost 6 bases, and 20 bases lay between the germline ends. The CDR3 covers 15 residues. CDR3 sequence reads: CASSTAFRGGSEQYF. In DNA form, the CDR3 reads TGCGCCAGCAGTACCGCCTTCAGGGGGGGGAGCGAGCAGTACTTC.

J is TRBJ2-7 and V is TRBV7-9; the match to TRBD1 covers 7 bases. Germline V gene data show CDR1 as SEHNR and CDR2 as FQNEAQ (reference sequence). This CDR3 is 15 amino acids long. Unmatched junction bases numbered 7, after V lost 0 bases and J lost 5 bases. The CDR3 is CASSLAFGTVNEQYF. DNA for the CDR3: TGTGCCAGCAGCTTAGCGTTTGGGACAGTCAACGAGCAGTACTTC.

The chain couples TRBV28 to TRBJ2-7; TRBD2 aligns across 9 bases. The CDR3 loop spans 24 amino acids. After removal of 3 bases from V and 3 bases from J, the junction contained 33 bases not matched to a gene. CDR1 and CDR2 from the germline V gene are MDHEN and SYDVKM. The CDR3 loop reads CASSFNRESYSLAGLYSGNYEQYF. In nucleotides, the CDR3 is TGTGCCAGCAGTTTTAACCGCGAATCTTATTCTCTAGCGGGACTCTACAGTGGAAACTACGAGCAGTACTTC.

The V and J genes are TRBV27 and TRBJ2-7; TRBD1 might be the D (5 bases). V was pared by 1 base and J by 5 bases, with 9 bases between. The CDR3 runs 13 residues. Germline V CDR1 and CDR2: MNHEY, SMNVEV (reference sequence). The CDR3 DNA follows: TGTGCCAGCAGTTTATGGCAGGGTAACGAGCAGTACTTC. Its protein is CASSLWQGNEQYF.

J is TRBJ2-7 and V is TRBV7-9, with 7 bases lining up with TRBD1. Germline CDR1 reads SEHNR; CDR2 reads FQNEAQ (reference sequence). Trimming removed 1 base from V and 9 bases from J; junction bases left unmatched: 6. This CDR3 has 13 amino acids. The DNA for the CDR3 is TGTGCCAGCAGCTTAGGACAGGGTAACACGCAGTACTTC. Its protein is CASSLGQGNTQYF.

The J gene is TRBJ2-1, the V gene TRBV27, with 9 bases identical to TRBD2. This CDR3 region has 16 residues. The germline CDR1 and CDR2 sequences are MNHEY and SMNVEV (reference sequence). Trimming at V came to 5 bases and at J to 0 bases, leaving 5 bases not matched to a gene. The CDR3 DNA reads as TGTGCCAGCAGTCTCCTAGCGGGATTCTCCTACAATGAGCAGTTCTTC. Translation: CASSLLAGFSYNEQFF.

This clonotype occurred once. The rearrangement uses TRBV7-9 and TRBJ2-7, with TRBD2 identical over 7 bases. From germline, CDR1 is SEHNR and CDR2 FQNEAQ (reference sequence). The CDR3 sequence is 18 residues long. Unmatched junction bases numbered 13, after V lost 0 bases and J lost 2 bases. As DNA, the CDR3 is TGTGCCAGCAGCTTAGCTGGGCTAGCGGACGTAGCCGCCTACGAGCAGTACTTC. It encodes CASSLAGLADVAAYEQYF.

The rearrangement joins TRBV28 to TRBJ2-6, with a tentative D call TRBD1 (6 bases). Germline V gives CDR1 MDHEN, CDR2 SYDVKM. Trimming left V 0 bases short and J 0 bases short, with 15 bases between. There are 19 residues in the CDR3. The CDR3 sequence is CASSLWGTLLNSGANVLTF. The CDR3 coding sequence is TGTGCCAGCAGTTTATGGGGGACACTCTTAAACTCTGGGGCCAACGTCCTGACTTTC.

The chain is built from TRBV2 and TRBJ2-7; TRBD2 aligns across 13 bases. Trimming took 8 bases from V and 4 from J; bases not matched to a gene: 14. Germline V gene lookup returns CDR1 SNHLY and CDR2 FYNNEI. This CDR3 has 17 amino acids. CDR3 in amino acids: CASASGFLGLAGYEQYF. CDR3 DNA: TGTGCCAGCGCTTCAGGGTTTTTGGGACTAGCGGGGTACGAGCAGTACTTC. Looking up the rest from reference TRBV2 and TRBJ2-7 gives the full variable domain: EPEVTQTPSHQVTQMGQEVILRCVPISNHLYFYWYRQILGQKVEFLVSFYNNEISEKSEIFDDQFSVERPDGSNFTLKIRSTKLEDSAMYFCASASGFLGLAGYEQYFGPGTRLTVT.

CDR3 DNA: TGTGCCAGCAGTCTTCTAGCGGAGGCCAAAAACATTCAGTACTTC. It yields the protein CASSLLAEAKNIQYF. This sequence joins TRBV6-5 and TRBJ2-4; TRBD2 matches 7 bases. The V gene end was trimmed by 5 bases and the J gene end by 1 base; junction bases not matched to a gene: 5. The CDR3 is made up of 15 amino acids. Germline CDR1 reads MNHEY; CDR2 reads SVGAGI.

The chain is built from TRBV20-1 and TRBJ2-7; 9 bases are a match to TRBD2. The CDR3 has 15 residues. The V gene's germline CDR1 is DFQATT and CDR2 SNEGSKA (reference sequence). Trimming removed 3 bases from V and 4 bases from J; junction bases left unmatched: 10. The CDR3 DNA reads TGCAGTGCTAGCTTTAGCGGGAGAGTGGCTTACGAGCAGTACTTC. Protein sequence: CSASFSGRVAYEQYF.

Here the CDR3 reads CASSQEAVEGGMSYEQYF. CDR3 nucleotide sequence: TGTGCCAGCAGCCAAGAGGCCGTTGAGGGAGGGATGTCCTACGAGCAGTACTTC. The chain has TRBV4-2 and TRBJ2-7; 7 bases match TRBD2. The CDR3 runs 18 residues. Germline CDR1 reads LGHNA; CDR2 reads YNFKEQ. The V segment lost 0 bases and the J segment 1 base; nucleotides outside the gene matches: 12.

The V call is TRBV9, the J call TRBJ2-2; D possibly corresponds to TRBD2 (6 bases). Trimming took 0 bases from V and 10 from J, leaving 7 bases between them. CDR3 size: 12 residues. CDR1 is SGDLS, CDR2 YYNGEE, per germline. The CDR3 protein is CASSVGGEELFF. CDR3 in DNA: TGTGCCAGCAGCGTAGGGGGGGAGGAGCTGTTTTTT.

This chain joins TRBV27 and TRBJ2-7; 7 bases agree with TRBD2. V was pared by 2 bases and J by 1 base, with 5 bases of the junction left unmatched. Looked up from germline, CDR1 is MNHEY and CDR2 is SMNVEV (reference sequence). The CDR3 is 15 residues long. The CDR3, as DNA: TGTGCCAGCAGTTTAGCGGCTAGCGGATCCTACGAGCAGTACTTC. Its protein is CASSLAASGSYEQYF.

This chain joins TRBV6-2 or TRBV6-3 and TRBJ2-1, with 12 positions matching TRBD2. Per germline, CDR1 MNHEY and CDR2 SVGEGT. The trim removed 10 bases at V and 7 bases at J, leaving 14 bases unmatched. The CDR3 runs 16 residues. The CDR3 sequence: CATITLAGGPGNEQFF. DNA for the CDR3: TGTGCCACAATAACGCTAGCGGGAGGGCCGGGGAATGAGCAGTTCTTC.

The gene calls are TRBV28 and TRBJ2-7; no definite D call. This CDR3 has 13 residues. V lost 6 bases, J lost 3 bases, and 12 bases lay in between. Looked up from germline, CDR1 is MDHEN and CDR2 is SYDVKM. The CDR3 spells CASSPRSLYEQYF. For the CDR3, the DNA is TGTGCCAGCAGCCCCCGGTCTCTCTACGAGCAGTACTTC.

V usage is TRBV5-1 and J usage is TRBJ2-7; D possibly corresponds to TRBD2 (6 bases). The length of the CDR3 is 16 residues. Germline loops: CDR1 SGHRS, CDR2 YFSETQ. V dropped 4 bases and J dropped 3 bases, with 20 bases sitting between them. The CDR3 nucleotides are TGCGCCAGCAGCCCGGGGACTCGAGATTTCGTCTACGAGCAGTACTTC. It yields the protein CASSPGTRDFVYEQYF.

This chain links TRBV29-1 with TRBJ2-3, with 7 bases lining up with TRBD2. CDR1 and CDR2 (germline): SQVTM, ANQGSEA. V lost 2 bases and J lost 2; bases outside the gene matches: 7. This CDR3 comprises 15 residues. The CDR3 bases are TGCAGCGTTGAACTAGCGGCCGACATCACAGATACGCAGTATTTT. Translating it yields CSVELAADITDTQYF.

The chain is built from TRBV6-5 and TRBJ2-5; D is perhaps TRBD2 (6 bases). The CDR3 spans 17 residues. The germline CDR1 and CDR2 sequences are MNHEY and SVGAGI. The V end was cut by 0 bases, the J end by 5 bases, with 19 bases between. The CDR3 region is CASSYSPGVGARETQYF. The CDR3, as DNA: TGTGCCAGCAGTTACTCACCGGGAGTCGGAGCTCGGGAGACCCAGTACTTC.

The chain joins TRBV28 to TRBJ2-2; no clear D. CDR1 and CDR2 (germline): MDHEN, SYDVKM. The CDR3 length is 13 residues. The ends were cut back, 5 bases at V and 3 bases at J, with 7 bases in the middle. The CDR3 DNA reads as TGTGCCAGCAGTCCGAAGTACACCGGGGAGCTGTTTTTT. Amino acid sequence: CASSPKYTGELFF.

The CDR3 spells CASSDLAGDNEQFF. The CDR3 DNA follows: TGTGCCAGCAGTGATCTAGCGGGGGATAATGAGCAGTTCTTC. This chain connects TRBV2 to TRBJ2-1, with 10 bases aligning to TRBD2. The J segment lost 7 bases and the V segment lost 3 bases, leaving 3 bases of the junction unmatched. CDR1 is SNHLY, CDR2 FYNNEI, per germline. The CDR3 runs to 14 residues.

This chain connects TRBV2 to TRBJ2-7, with D perhaps matching TRBD1 or TRBD2 (6 bases each). Germline assignment: CDR1 SNHLY and CDR2 FYNNEI. Trimming removed 3 bases at V and 0 bases at J, with 18 bases between. The CDR3 length is 17 residues. CDR3: CASSDHWGAASSYEQYF. Written as DNA, the CDR3 is TGTGCCAGCAGTGATCACTGGGGGGCCGCGAGCTCCTACGAGCAGTACTTC. The full variable domain, in which reference TRBV2 and TRBJ2-7 provide the parts outside the CDR3, is EPEVTQTPSHQVTQMGQEVILRCVPISNHLYFYWYRQILGQKVEFLVSFYNNEISEKSEIFDDQFSVERPDGSNFTLKIRSTKLEDSAMYFCASSDHWGAASSYEQYFGPGTRLTVT.